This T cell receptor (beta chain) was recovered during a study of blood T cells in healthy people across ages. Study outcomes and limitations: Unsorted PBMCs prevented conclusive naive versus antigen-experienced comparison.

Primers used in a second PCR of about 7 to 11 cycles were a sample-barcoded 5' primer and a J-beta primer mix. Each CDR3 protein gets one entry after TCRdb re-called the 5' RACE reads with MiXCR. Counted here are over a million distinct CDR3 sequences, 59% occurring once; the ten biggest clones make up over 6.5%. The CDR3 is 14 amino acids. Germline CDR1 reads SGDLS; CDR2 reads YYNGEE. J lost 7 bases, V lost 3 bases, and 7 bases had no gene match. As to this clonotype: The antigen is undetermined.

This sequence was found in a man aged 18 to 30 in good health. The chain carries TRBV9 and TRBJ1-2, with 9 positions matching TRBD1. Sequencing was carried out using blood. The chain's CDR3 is CASSAQGALAGYTF. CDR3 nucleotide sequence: TGTGCCAGCAGCGCACAGGGGGCACTTGCTGGCTACACCTTC.